This TCR beta chain comes out of a study of control samples from healthy donors and cancer patients (dated by TCRdb to 2018 to 2021). The library was prepared using the immunoSEQ multiplex PCR assay. TCRdb obtained this table from immuneACCESS and retained in-frame rearrangements with V and J assigned. These tables miss some clones; where compared with another copy, unresolved V genes account for less than half of the shortfall, and the remainder is unexplained. Counted in this sample were about 120,000 clones; 89% of them appeared once. The biggest ten clones account for less than 40% of the sample. The CDR3 runs 12 amino acids, cysteine and phenylalanine included. Of all the DNA, just the CDR3 is kept, 36 bases in frame from base 1. Concerning this clone itself: Its antigen is currently not known. No much larger clone exists at a distance of one base, and base qualities are not known.

This TCR came from a man aged 50 to 59 in good health. Sequencing was carried out using blood. The chain joins TRBV21-1 to TRBJ2-7; the table calls TRBD1, which could not be checked here. TRBV21-1 is marked as a pseudogene. The CDR3 region reads CASSDRSNEQYF. The DNA reads TGTGCCAGCAGCGACAGGAGCAACGAGCAGTACTTC.